A single sample is the source of the 27 T cell receptor beta chains below, sequenced in a study of shared clonotypes between healthy human individuals. The method was immunoSEQ multiplex PCR; TCRdb's version includes in-frame clones alone and lacks a portion of them. Among around 2.3 million clones, approximately 95% were seen once, and the ten largest hold more than 0.1%. The sequenced sample was naive CD4+ T cells sorted from blood. The subset here: CD45RA+ positively selected. Receptors originate from a man aged 18 to 35 in good health.

The chain is built from TRBV4-1 and TRBJ2-7, with D possibly TRBD2 on 6 matching bases. Deletions cut 2 bases from V and 5 bases from J, with 13 bases between. CDR1 and CDR2 (germline): MGHRA, YSYEKL. The CDR3 totals 14 residues. The CDR3 region is CASSQPGRNHEQYF. The CDR3 DNA sequence: TGCGCCAGCAGCCAACCAGGGAGGAACCACGAGCAGTACTTC.

The CDR3, as DNA: TGTGCCAGCAGCTTGACAGGGGGCTATGGCTACACCTTC. Translation gives CASSLTGGYGYTF. The chain is built from TRBV11-2 and TRBJ1-2; TRBD1 matches at 9 bases. J gave up 4 bases and V 3 bases, and 0 bases lay outside the gene matches. The CDR3 loop spans 13 amino acids. CDR1 and CDR2 from the germline V gene are SGHAT and FQNNGV.

This clone appeared a single time. The gene calls are TRBV5-4 and TRBJ2-3; 7 positions match TRBD2. V shed 6 bases, J shed 9 bases, and the junction held 19 bases outside the gene matches. Germline V CDR1 and CDR2: SGHNT, YYREEE (reference sequence). The CDR3 is 16 amino acids. The CDR3 nucleotides read TGTGCCAGCACCCAATCCCTTGGGCTAGCGGTTGGCACGCAGTATTTT. This sequence encodes CASTQSLGLAVGTQYF.

The chain has TRBV19 and TRBJ2-4, with D unresolved. V was cut by 3 bases and J by 7 bases, with 10 bases left in between. CDR1 LNHDA and CDR2 SQIVND come from the germline V gene (reference sequence). This CDR3 region has 13 residues. In DNA form, the CDR3 reads TGTGCCAGTAGTATGAGTAGTCTCAACATTCAGTACTTC. This translates into CASSMSSLNIQYF.

V and J are TRBV2 and TRBJ2-5; the match to TRBD2 covers 7 bases. The CDR3 contains 15 residues. Germline CDR1 SNHLY, CDR2 FYNNEI. The trim removed 8 bases at V and 5 bases at J, leaving 14 bases unmatched. This CDR3 reads CASYPRGGSGETQYF. DNA of the CDR3: TGTGCCAGCTACCCCCGGGGCGGGAGCGGTGAGACCCAGTACTTC.

The chain links TRBV7-8 to TRBJ1-2, with 8 bases identical to TRBD1. The V segment lost 1 base and the J segment 8 bases; nucleotides outside the gene matches: 9. This CDR3 spans 15 amino acids. In germline, CDR1 is SGHVS, CDR2 FQNEAQ. The chain's CDR3 is CASSLEIGQGHGYTF. CDR3 in DNA: TGTGCCAGCAGCTTAGAAATAGGACAGGGACACGGCTACACCTTC.

The chain has TRBV7-6 and TRBJ2-3, with D perhaps given as TRBD1 or TRBD2 (6 bases each). The CDR3 has 17 residues. V was clipped by 5 bases and J by 3 bases, with 21 bases between them. Germline values: CDR1 SGHVS, CDR2 FNYEAQ. CDR3: CASSPAVPGASTDTQYF. Here the CDR3 DNA reads TGTGCCAGCAGCCCGGCCGTTCCGGGGGCATCTACAGATACGCAGTATTTT.

The chain recombines TRBV7-2 with TRBJ2-5, with 10 bases that match TRBD2. With V trimmed by 5 bases and J by 4 bases, 13 bases remained unmatched. The V gene's germline CDR1 is SGHTA and CDR2 FQGNSA. CDR3 length equals 17 residues. This chain's CDR3 is CASSDRPSGSGRETQYF. In DNA, the CDR3 is TGTGCCAGCAGCGACCGACCTAGCGGGAGCGGGAGAGAGACCCAGTACTTC.

Concerning this clone: Other DNA sequences in the same sample also yield this CDR3. This rearrangement joins TRBV18 to TRBJ2-7; D is ambiguous. V was cut by 1 base and J by 0 bases, with 7 bases left in between. The CDR3 is 14 amino acids. CDR1 is KGHSH and CDR2 is LQKENI in the germline V gene. The CDR3, as DNA: TGTGCCAGCTCACCACTGACGGCCTCCTACGAGCAGTACTTC. Translated: CASSPLTASYEQYF.

The chain carries TRBV28 and TRBJ2-5, with unresolved D. The V and J ends lost 8 bases and 5 bases respectively, with 12 bases between them. The CDR3 spans 12 residues. Germline V gives CDR1 MDHEN, CDR2 SYDVKM. CDR3 DNA: TGTGCCAGCCGTGCAGCCGGGGAGACCCAGTACTTC. Residues: CASRAAGETQYF.

The V call is TRBV30, the J call TRBJ1-2; 10 bases line up with TRBD1. The CDR3 runs 15 residues. Germline lookup yields CDR1 GTSNPN and CDR2 SVGIG (reference sequence). Germline trimming cut 0 bases from V and 7 bases from J; bases unmatched to any gene: 8. CDR3 sequence: CAWSVTGTGAGGYTF. DNA of the CDR3: TGTGCCTGGAGTGTAACCGGGACAGGGGCCGGTGGCTACACCTTC.

This chain uses TRBV2 with TRBJ2-2; D might be TRBD1 or TRBD2, each matching 5 bases. Trimming stripped 8 bases from V and 0 bases from J, with 10 bases between. Germline CDR1 SNHLY, CDR2 FYNNEI. The length of the CDR3 is 14 residues. This chain's CDR3 is CASSGRPNTGELFF. In DNA, the CDR3 is TGTGCCAGCTCGGGGCGCCCGAACACCGGGGAGCTGTTTTTT.

The chain carries TRBV29-1 and TRBJ2-5; 13 nucleotides align to TRBD2. Germline V gene lookup returns CDR1 SQVTM and CDR2 ANQGSEA. This CDR3 spans 14 amino acids. V was pared by 4 bases and J by 5 bases, with 4 bases of the junction left unmatched. CDR3 coding DNA: TGCAGCGTTGGGGTGACTAGCGGGAGGGAGACCCAGTACTTC. Translated, it gives CSVGVTSGRETQYF.

This sequence joins TRBV27 and TRBJ2-3; perhaps TRBD1 as D (5 bases). Trimming stripped 3 bases from V and 6 bases from J, with 13 bases between. Germline lookup yields CDR1 MNHEY and CDR2 SMNVEV (reference sequence). The CDR3 runs 14 residues. The CDR3 DNA reads as TGTGCCAGCAGTTTGCTCGACAGTTCGGATACGCAGTATTTT. This codes for CASSLLDSSDTQYF.

The chain is built from TRBV29-1 and TRBJ2-7; D remains unclear. The germline V gene has CDR1 SQVTM and CDR2 ANQGSEA. Trimming stripped 7 bases from V and 3 bases from J, with 16 bases between. CDR3 length equals 13 residues. The CDR3, as DNA: TGCAGCGCTATCAGGACGGTTGACTACGAGCAGTACTTC. Protein sequence: CSAIRTVDYEQYF.

This chain uses TRBV2 with TRBJ2-3; tentatively, D is TRBD2 (5 bases). V gave up 7 bases and J gave up 14 bases, with 16 bases separating them. The CDR3 has 11 amino acids. Germline loops: CDR1 SNHLY, CDR2 FYNNEI. The CDR3 DNA reads TGTGCCAGCATGGCTTGGACTGGGGTGTATTTT. This gives the protein CASMAWTGVYF.

J is TRBJ1-2 and V is TRBV6-5; 7 bases map to TRBD1. This CDR3 spans 16 amino acids. With V trimmed by 0 bases and J by 3 bases, 7 bases remained unmatched. The germline V gene encodes CDR1 MNHEY and CDR2 SVGAGI. In DNA form, the CDR3 reads TGTGCCAGCAGTTACTCAGGGGGCTCACCTTACTATGGCTACACCTTC. Encoded protein: CASSYSGGSPYYGYTF.

The chain joins TRBV18 to TRBJ2-2; 7 positions match TRBD1. With 2 bases clipped from V and 5 bases from J, the junction kept 5 bases outside the gene matches. This CDR3 is 15 amino acids long. Germline CDR1 is KGHSH and CDR2 is LQKENI. The CDR3 bases are TGTGCCAGCTCACCAACTAGGGACAGAACCGGGGAGCTGTTTTTT. It codes for CASSPTRDRTGELFF.

This chain joins TRBV7-2 and TRBJ2-7; D might be TRBD2 (6 bases). The CDR3 totals 14 residues. Trimming took 3 bases from V and 0 from J, leaving 9 bases between them. Looked up from germline, CDR1 is SGHTA and CDR2 is FQGNSA. In DNA, the CDR3 is TGTGCCAGCAGCTTCGCGGGGAGCTCCTACGAGCAGTACTTC. Translated, it gives CASSFAGSSYEQYF. The variable domain in full, completed from reference TRBV7-2 and TRBJ2-7, reads GAGVSQSPSNKVTEKGKDVELRCDPISGHTALYWYRQSLGQGLEFLIYFQGNSAPDKSGLPSDRFSAERTGGSVSTLTIQRTQQEDSAVYLCASSFAGSSYEQYFGPGTRLTVT.

The V and J genes are TRBV6-1 and TRBJ1-2; D might be TRBD1 (6 bases). This CDR3 spans 15 amino acids. CDR1 is MNHNS, CDR2 SASEGT, per germline. With 6 bases removed from V and 2 bases from J, the gap between germline ends came to 16 bases. CDR3 protein: CASRGALGSNYGYTF. CDR3 sequence (DNA): TGTGCCAGCAGGGGGGCATTGGGCAGCAACTATGGCTACACCTTC.

The genes are TRBV28 and TRBJ2-7; TRBD2 agrees at 9 bases. The ends lost 5 bases at V and 3 bases at J; junction bases unmatched: 5. The CDR3 runs to 14 residues. Per germline, CDR1 MDHEN and CDR2 SYDVKM. DNA for the CDR3: TGTGCCAGCAGTCCTAGCGGGAAGAACTACGAGCAGTACTTC. Protein: CASSPSGKNYEQYF. Full variable domain (rest looked up from reference TRBV28 and TRBJ2-7): DVKVTQSSRYLVKRTGEKVFLECVQDMDHENMFWYRQDPGLGLRLIYFSYDVKMKEKGDIPEGYSVSREKKERFSLILESASTNQTSMYLCASSPSGKNYEQYFGPGTRLTVT.

The gene calls are TRBV5-5 and TRBJ2-3; D remains ambiguous. The CDR3 is 15 amino acids. The V and J ends lost 7 bases and 1 base respectively, with 16 bases between them. Germline V gene lookup returns CDR1 SGHKS and CDR2 YYEKEE (reference sequence). The CDR3 DNA follows: TGTGCCAGCTTATTGGTTGGTGTAGGCACAGATACGCAGTATTTT. This codes for CASLLVGVGTDTQYF.

As for this clone: Other DNA sequences of this sample code for an identical CDR3. This sequence joins TRBV28 and TRBJ1-1; D gene unclear. The CDR3 runs 12 residues. The germline gives CDR1 MDHEN, CDR2 SYDVKM. V lost 3 bases and J lost 6, with 8 bases in between. The CDR3 coding sequence is TGTGCCAGCAGTTTGGTCGGGGCTGAAGCTTTCTTT. Amino acid sequence: CASSLVGAEAFF. Using reference TRBV28 and TRBJ1-1 for the parts outside the CDR3, the full variable domain is DVKVTQSSRYLVKRTGEKVFLECVQDMDHENMFWYRQDPGLGLRLIYFSYDVKMKEKGDIPEGYSVSREKKERFSLILESASTNQTSMYLCASSLVGAEAFFGQGTRLTVV.

This chain uses TRBV6-6 with TRBJ1-2; the match to TRBD1 covers 8 bases. The ends lost 8 bases at V and 8 bases at J; junction bases unmatched: 13. CDR3 length equals 14 residues. Germline-derived CDR1 and CDR2 are MNHNY and SVGAGI (reference sequence). For the CDR3, the DNA is TGTGCCAGCCGGCTGGGGCAGGGGGCGCTGGGCTACACCTTC. This translates into CASRLGQGALGYTF.

The genes are TRBV5-1 and TRBJ2-2, with TRBD1 as a possible D gene (5 bases). V gave up 4 bases and J gave up 0 bases, with 13 bases separating them. The CDR3 covers 16 residues. Per the germline V gene, CDR1 is SGHRS and CDR2 is YFSETQ. This chain's CDR3 is CASSRRKGTNTGELFF. The CDR3 coding sequence is TGCGCCAGCAGCCGAAGAAAGGGGACGAACACCGGGGAGCTGTTTTTT.

This sequence joins TRBV2 and TRBJ1-3; D call uncertain. Germline CDR1 and CDR2: SNHLY and FYNNEI. V was shortened by 8 bases and J by 0 bases, with 5 bases between the two germline ends. The CDR3 contains 12 residues. The CDR3 loop is CASAASGNTIYF. The CDR3 DNA reads TGTGCCAGCGCTGCCTCTGGAAACACCATATATTTT.

Of note for this clone: This sample includes further DNA sequences coding for the same CDR3. The chain employs TRBV18 and TRBJ2-7; perhaps TRBD2 as D (6 bases). V lost 3 bases, J lost 6 bases, and 9 bases lay in between. CDR1 is KGHSH, CDR2 LQKENI, per germline. The CDR3 has 12 residues. The CDR3 DNA reads as TGTGCCAGCTCACCGTCCGGGAGCGAGCAGTACTTC. It encodes CASSPSGSEQYF.